The sequence of this T cell receptor (beta chain) was determined in a study of T cell changes during pregnancy in multiple sclerosis (dated by TCRdb to between 2018 and 2021). Notes on the research overall: Changes in the T cell repertoire over the course of pregnancy were examined in this study in women with multiple sclerosis.

CDR1 and CDR2, looked up from the germline V gene, are SGHNT and YENEEA. The V end gives up 2 bases and the J end 1 base, leaving 3 bases in the junction not matched to a gene. Including the terminal cysteine and phenylalanine, the CDR3 comprises 15 residues. Just CDR3 DNA is preserved here, 45 bases in frame from base 1. Concerning this clone itself: The antigen it recognizes is unknown. Base quality data are lacking; no much larger clone is found one base away.

Libraries were made using the immunoSEQ multiplex PCR assay. TCRdb took this table from immuneACCESS and kept in-frame rearrangements with V and J called. Such tables lack part of the clones; where checked against another copy, unresolved V genes explain under half of the gap, and the rest is unexplained. The sample profile shows about 100,000 clones; 92% of them were found once. The leading ten clones occupy about 1.8% of the sample. The sequence was obtained from a female donor with multiple sclerosis, enrolled in a pregnancy study. Recombination connected TRBV11-3 to TRBJ1-1; 8 nucleotides in the junction match TRBD1. The sequences come from peripheral blood, collected after pregnancy. CDR3 protein: CASSLNRGTNTEAFF. The sequence in DNA is TGTGCCAGCAGCTTAAACAGGGGGACGAACACTGAAGCTTTCTTT.